The 11 T cell receptor beta chains listed next were all sequenced from one sample in a study of T cells in localized non-small cell lung cancer. The method was immunoSEQ multiplex PCR; TCRdb's version includes in-frame clones alone and lacks a portion of them. The repertoire holds about 53,000 clones, with over 80% as singletons. The sequenced sample was peripheral blood mononuclear cells, obtained before any cancer treatment. These receptor sequences come from a man between 35 and 75 years old with stage III lung adenocarcinoma.

The rearrangement joins TRBV7-9 to TRBJ1-1; 7 bases align to TRBD1. V lost 2 bases to trimming and J lost 6 bases; unmatched junction nucleotides: 6. The CDR3 length is 14 residues. The germline V gene encodes CDR1 SEHNR and CDR2 FQNEAQ (reference sequence). CDR3 DNA sequence: TGTGCCAGCAGCTTAAACCAGGGGGACCCTGAAGCTTTCTTT. Translating gives CASSLNQGDPEAFF.

The J gene is TRBJ2-7, the V gene TRBV6-9; 9 positions agree with TRBD1. Looked up from germline, CDR1 is MNHGY and CDR2 is SVAAGI. V lost 0 bases, J lost 4 bases, and 4 bases stayed unmatched. The CDR3 spans 15 residues. CDR3 sequence reads: CASSYSLDRGYEQYF. CDR3 nucleotides: TGTGCCAGCAGTTATTCTCTGGACAGGGGTTACGAGCAGTACTTC.

The chain employs TRBV29-1 and TRBJ2-5; D not certain. Germline V lookup: CDR1 SQVTM, CDR2 ANQGSEA. Trimming pared 4 bases from V and 0 bases from J, leaving 9 bases between. The CDR3 length is 13 residues. The CDR3 sequence is CSVVIGYQETQYF. The CDR3 coding sequence is TGCAGCGTTGTTATAGGGTACCAAGAGACCCAGTACTTC.

This rearrangement joins TRBV20-1 to TRBJ2-3; D is unresolved. CDR1 is DFQATT, CDR2 SNEGSKA, per germline (reference sequence). Trimming shortened V by 6 bases and J by 7 bases, and 8 bases separated the two germline ends. CDR3 size: 10 residues. CDR3 sequence reads: CSARQNTQYF. As DNA, the CDR3 is TGCAGTGCCCGGCAAAATACGCAGTATTTT.

The chain joins TRBV7-2 to TRBJ2-4, with 8 bases aligning to TRBD2. The J segment lost 5 bases and the V segment lost 2 bases, leaving 5 bases of the junction unmatched. In germline, CDR1 is SGHTA, CDR2 FQGNSA. This CDR3 comprises 15 residues. The CDR3 DNA sequence: TGTGCCAGCAGCTTAAGCGGGGGAAACGAAAACATTCAGTACTTC. Translated, it gives CASSLSGGNENIQYF. Looking up the rest from reference TRBV7-2 and TRBJ2-4 gives the full variable domain: GAGVSQSPSNKVTEKGKDVELRCDPISGHTALYWYRQSLGQGLEFLIYFQGNSAPDKSGLPSDRFSAERTGGSVSTLTIQRTQQEDSAVYLCASSLSGGNENIQYFGAGTRLSVL.

This clone was detected once. The J gene is TRBJ1-5, the V gene TRBV2; tentatively, D is TRBD1 (6 bases). The V end was cut by 6 bases, the J end by 12 bases, with 15 bases between. CDR3 length: 12 amino acids. Germline CDR1 SNHLY, CDR2 FYNNEI. CDR3 DNA: TGTGCCAGCAGCGAAATGACAGGACTCCAGCATTTT. This translates into CASSEMTGLQHF.

This clone came up a few times. This chain connects TRBV4-3 to TRBJ2-3; tentative D call: TRBD2 (6 bases). Germline loops: CDR1 LGHNA, CDR2 YSLEER. The CDR3 covers 14 residues. V dropped 1 base and J dropped 1 base, with 6 bases sitting between them. The CDR3 reads CASSQGEGTDTQYF. In DNA form, the CDR3 reads TGCGCCAGCAGCCAAGGGGAGGGCACAGATACGCAGTATTTT.

This clone was seen a single time. The rearrangement links TRBV7-2 to TRBJ2-1, with D uncertain. The CDR3 is 13 residues long. The V and J ends lost 4 bases and 8 bases respectively, with 12 bases between them. Germline CDR1 SGHTA, CDR2 FQGNSA. CDR3 DNA sequence: TGTGCCAGCAGCTCCTACTCCGGCGATGAGCAGTTCTTC. Protein product: CASSSYSGDEQFF.

The chain couples TRBV19 to TRBJ2-2, with TRBD1 identical over 8 bases. Germline V gene sequence: CDR1 LNHDA, CDR2 SQIVND (reference sequence). The length of the CDR3 is 14 residues. V lost 6 bases and J lost 1; bases outside the gene matches: 1. CDR3 protein: CASSGTGNTGELFF. In DNA, the CDR3 is TGTGCCAGTAGCGGGACAGGGAACACCGGGGAGCTGTTTTTT.

This clone appeared once. The V and J genes are TRBV7-9 and TRBJ2-3; possibly TRBD1 or TRBD2 for D (5 bases each). Germline CDR1 is SEHNR and CDR2 is FQNEAQ (reference sequence). V was clipped by 0 bases and J by 3 bases, with 10 bases between them. CDR3 length equals 15 residues. The CDR3 DNA sequence: TGTGCCAGCAGCTTAGCCAGGGTAGCGACAGATACGCAGTATTTT. It codes for CASSLARVATDTQYF.

The chain employs TRBV2 and TRBJ2-1; D unclear. This CDR3 spans 11 amino acids. V was pared by 2 bases and J by 7 bases, with 3 bases between. Germline CDR1 is SNHLY and CDR2 is FYNNEI. The CDR3 protein is CASSERNEQFF. CDR3 DNA: TGTGCCAGCAGTGAAAGGAATGAGCAGTTCTTC.